These 5 T cell receptor beta chains came from one sample sequenced in a study of blood T cell repertoires in COVID-19 (dated by TCRdb to 2018 to 2021). Library creation used the immunoSEQ multiplex PCR assay. TCRdb retrieved this table from immuneACCESS and kept in-frame rearrangements only. Not all clones are present; in checked studies, unresolved V genes account for under half, and no reason is known for the remainder. This sample lists about 400,000 clones; approximately 87% were detected once. The top ten clonotypes cover more than 1.5% of the sample. Input material: PBMCs or T cells enriched from blood (not recorded which). The source is a man aged 40-49 years in a cohort exposed to, infected with or recovered from COVID-19 (not recorded which).

The chain combines TRBV19 with TRBJ1-4; 7 bases agree with TRBD1. V lost 9 bases and J lost 3; bases outside the gene matches: 10. The CDR3 length is 15 residues. The germline V gene has CDR1 LNHDA and CDR2 SQIVND (reference sequence). CDR3 residues: CASRDKGQSNEKLFF. CDR3 bases: TGTGCCAGCCGCGATAAGGGACAGTCTAATGAAAAACTGTTTTTT.

This CDR3 is CASSLGDYNNEQFF. CDR3 coding DNA: TGCGCCAGCAGCTTGGGAGACTACAACAATGAGCAGTTCTTC. The J gene is TRBJ2-1, the V gene TRBV5-1; perhaps TRBD2 as D (5 bases). CDR3 length equals 14 residues. Trimming cost V 0 bases and J 5 bases, with 9 bases left between them. Germline values: CDR1 SGHRS, CDR2 YFSETQ.

This rearrangement joins TRBV2 to TRBJ1-2; tentative D call: TRBD1 (5 bases). Between the trimmed V and J ends, which lost 1 base and 2 bases, there was a span of 8 bases. The CDR3 totals 14 residues. Germline-derived CDR1 and CDR2 are SNHLY and FYNNEI. The CDR3 is CASSEDRSNYGYTF. The CDR3 DNA sequence: TGTGCCAGCAGTGAAGACAGGTCGAACTATGGCTACACCTTC.

This clone showed up just a few times. The rearrangement uses TRBV3-1 (or the pseudogene TRBV3-2) and TRBJ1-3; 10 positions match TRBD1. V lost 6 bases, J lost 0 bases, and 8 bases stayed unmatched. The CDR3 contains 17 residues. Germline CDR1 LGHDT, CDR2 YNNKEL (reference sequence). For the CDR3, the DNA is TGTGCCAGCAGTTACCGGGGACAGGGGTCCTCTGGAAACACCATATATTTT. This encodes CASSYRGQGSSGNTIYF.

The chain links TRBV18 to TRBJ2-2; 8 bases fit TRBD2. CDR3 size: 14 residues. V trimming: 6 bases; J trimming: 5 bases; junction bases outside the gene matches: 5. In germline, CDR1 is KGHSH, CDR2 LQKENI. In DNA, the CDR3 is TGTGCCAGCTCCCACAGCGGGAGTACCGGGGAGCTGTTTTTT. This translates into CASSHSGSTGELFF.